This T cell receptor beta chain came from a study of blood T cell repertoires in COVID-19. Across the study: There were acute and convalescent COVID-19 samples, and they came from the United States, Italy and Spain. From T cells, B-cell-depleted T cells, or PBMCs came the material, which was cDNA or gDNA.

With 4 bases clipped from V and 6 bases from J, the junction kept 14 bases outside the gene matches. The length of the CDR3 is 17 residues. Germline CDR1 is SGHRS and CDR2 is YFSETQ. Profiled with immunoSEQ multiplex PCR; TCRdb holds only in-frame clones, not every one. The data contain about 150,000 clones, approximately 90% of them seen just once; the ten biggest clones take up 2.4%. The clonotype was recovered from an older woman with acute or convalescent COVID-19. What was sequenced was peripheral blood. This chain links TRBV5-1 with TRBJ2-3, with TRBD2 identical over 10 bases. In DNA form, the CDR3 reads TGCGCCAGCAGCCAGGCCGATAGCGGGGGGCCAGAGGATACGCAGTATTTT. Translating it yields CASSQADSGGPEDTQYF.